This T cell receptor beta chain derives from a study of Graves' ophthalmopathy and Graves' hyperthyroidism. General study results and limits: Most thyroid-expanded clonotypes exceeding 0.001 frequency were also found in blood. Its predictions of ophthalmopathy progression gave the model 60% to 71% sensitivity and approximately 72% specificity.

RNA transcripts served as template for amplifying TCR beta CDR3 sequences. Scientists carried out first-round RT-PCR using HTBI primers and then a second-round multiplex PCR. Each CDR3 protein gets one entry after TCRdb re-called the multiplex PCR reads with MiXCR. In the table there are just over 600,000 distinct CDR3 sequences, 20% to 25% of which are singletons. Ophthalmopathy not arising within 18 months of follow-up defined hyperthyroidism as stable. Newly diagnosed, the hyperthyroidism patients had under 2 months' duration and were aged 18 to 65. This clonotype was counted a few times. Its antigen is not known. This sequence was found in a woman aged 18-35 years with stable Graves' hyperthyroidism. Some clones in this sample may be carry-over from other donors' samples. The specimen sequenced was peripheral blood.

The CDR3 reads CATTKLVEAFF. Here the CDR3 DNA reads TGTGCCACCACTAAGCTGGTCGAGGCTTTCTTT. This chain uses TRBV12-3 or TRBV12-4 with TRBJ1-1; D gene uncertain. V was shortened by 10 bases and J by 11 bases, with 17 bases between the two germline ends. The CDR3 runs 11 residues.